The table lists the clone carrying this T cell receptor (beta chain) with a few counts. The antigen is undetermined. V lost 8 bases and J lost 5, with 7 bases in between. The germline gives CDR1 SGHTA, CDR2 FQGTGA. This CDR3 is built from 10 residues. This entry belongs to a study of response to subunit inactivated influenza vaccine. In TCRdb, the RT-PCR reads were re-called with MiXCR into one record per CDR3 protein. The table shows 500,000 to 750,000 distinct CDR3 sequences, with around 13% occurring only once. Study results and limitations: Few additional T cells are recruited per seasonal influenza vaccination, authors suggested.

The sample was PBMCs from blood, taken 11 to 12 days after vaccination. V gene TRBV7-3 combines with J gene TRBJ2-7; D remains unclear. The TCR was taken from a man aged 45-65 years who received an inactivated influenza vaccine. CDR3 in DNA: TGTGCCAGCTTCTCGCACGAGCAGTACTTC. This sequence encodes CASFSHEQYF.